This TCR beta chain was observed in a study of control samples from healthy donors and cancer patients. Using immunoSEQ multiplex PCR, the repertoire was profiled, and TCRdb retains in-frame clones only, with some absent. The top ten hold less than 7% of the sample, which has some 80,000 clones, 89% seen once. Sequenced input: blood. This clonotype was obtained from a man in his forties or fifties in good health.

The CDR3 spells CASSVAGTSGSYEQYF. The CDR3, as DNA: TGTGCCAGCAGCGTAGCTGGCACTAGCGGTTCCTACGAGCAGTACTTC. The rearrangement joins TRBV9 to TRBJ2-7; 8 bases align to TRBD2. The CDR3 runs 16 residues. The V gene's germline CDR1 is SGDLS and CDR2 YYNGEE. With 0 bases clipped from V and 1 base from J, the junction kept 6 bases outside the gene matches. Complete variable domain (other parts from reference TRBV9 and TRBJ2-7): DSGVTQTPKHLITATGQRVTLRCSPRSGDLSVYWYQQSLDQGLQFLIQYYNGEERAKGNILERFSAQQFPDLHSELNLSSLELGDSALYFCASSVAGTSGSYEQYFGPGTRLTVT.